This T cell receptor beta chain was sequenced for a study of post-analysis software for immune sequencing data. As for the study in general: Relapsing-remitting, secondary progressive and progressive-relapsing multiple sclerosis courses were included. Overall study findings and caveats: A significant reduction in normalized Chao1 diversity was observed in multiple sclerosis patients versus controls. Strong co-clustering by F measure was evident for samples that had been prepared in the same batch.

TCR beta libraries were prepared from cDNA with unique molecular identifiers. About 500,000 cDNA molecules were obtained from roughly 1 to 10 million T cells. In TCRdb, the PCR reads were re-called with MiXCR into one record per CDR3 protein. The repertoire holds roughly 540,000 distinct CDR3 sequences, about a third seen once, with about 6% in the top ten. On this clonotype itself: No antigen is known for it.

The TCR comes from a girl under 18 with multiple sclerosis. Sequences were obtained from blood.

The CDR3 region is CASSLAGEGPREKLFF. Here the CDR3 DNA reads TGTGCCAGCAGCTTAGCAGGTGAAGGTCCTCGAGAAAAACTGTTTTTT. The V gene is TRBV7-6, the J gene TRBJ1-4; D unresolved. V lost 0 bases and J 8 bases, leaving 16 bases between the germline ends. CDR3 size: 16 residues. Germline-derived CDR1 and CDR2 are SGHVS and FNYEAQ. Combining the CDR3 with reference TRBV7-6 and TRBJ1-4 gives the whole variable domain GAGVSQSPRYKVTKRGQDVALRCDPISGHVSLYWYRQALGQGPEFLTYFNYEAQQDKSGLPNDRFSAERPEGSISTLTIQRTEQRDSAMYRCASSLAGEGPREKLFFGSGTQLSVL.